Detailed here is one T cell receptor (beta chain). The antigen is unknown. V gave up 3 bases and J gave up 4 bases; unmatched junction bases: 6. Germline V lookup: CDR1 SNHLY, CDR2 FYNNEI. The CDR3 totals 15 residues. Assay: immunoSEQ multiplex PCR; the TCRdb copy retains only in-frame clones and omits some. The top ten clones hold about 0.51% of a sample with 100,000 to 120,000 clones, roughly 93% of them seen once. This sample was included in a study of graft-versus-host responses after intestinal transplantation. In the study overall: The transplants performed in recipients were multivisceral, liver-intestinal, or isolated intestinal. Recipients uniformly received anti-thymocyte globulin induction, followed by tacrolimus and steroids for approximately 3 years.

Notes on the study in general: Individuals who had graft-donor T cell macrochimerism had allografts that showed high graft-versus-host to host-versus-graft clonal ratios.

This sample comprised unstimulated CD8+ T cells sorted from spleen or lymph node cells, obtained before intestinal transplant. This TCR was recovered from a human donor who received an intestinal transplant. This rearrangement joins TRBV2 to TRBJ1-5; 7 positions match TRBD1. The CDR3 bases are TGTGCCAGCAGTGAGACAGGGATGGGGAATCAGCCCCAGCATTTT. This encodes CASSETGMGNQPQHF.